This T cell receptor (beta chain) was captured in a study of shared clonotypes between healthy human individuals. Turning to this clone: Its antigen is not identified.

Donors, healthy HIV-negative adults, lacked recent acute infections or vaccinations. The assay was carried out at the deep level. Sequenced by immunoSEQ multiplex PCR; TCRdb stores in-frame clones only, minus some. The sample records some 2,000,000 clones, more than 90% being singletons. The germline CDR1 and CDR2 sequences are SGHAT and FQNNGV. The CDR3 sequence is 16 residues long. Study results and limitations: Clonotype sharing among donors was expected to depend on sequencing depth. Memory subsets had estimated richness that was generally smaller than that of naive subsets.

Sample: naive CD4+ T cells sorted from blood. Specified subset: CD45RA+ positively selected. The chain couples TRBV11-2 to TRBJ2-5, with D tentatively TRBD1 (6 bases). The end of the DNA is better explained by TRBJ2-7, so the J call may be wrong. The receptor was derived from a man aged 18 to 30 in good health. This CDR3 is CASSLAAGAGPYEQYF. As DNA, the CDR3 is TGTGCCAGCAGCTTAGCAGCAGGGGCAGGACCCTACGAGCAGTACTTC.